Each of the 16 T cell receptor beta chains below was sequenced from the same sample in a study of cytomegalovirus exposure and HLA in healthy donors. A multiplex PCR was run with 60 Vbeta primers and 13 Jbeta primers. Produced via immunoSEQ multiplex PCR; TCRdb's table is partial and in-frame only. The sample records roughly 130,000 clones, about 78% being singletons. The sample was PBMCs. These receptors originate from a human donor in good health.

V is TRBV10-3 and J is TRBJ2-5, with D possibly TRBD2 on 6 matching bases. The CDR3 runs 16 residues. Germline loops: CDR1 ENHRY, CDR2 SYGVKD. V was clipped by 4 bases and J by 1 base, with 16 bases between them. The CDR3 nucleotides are TGTGCCATCAGTGGATCAGCGGGCCCGGCCCAAGAGACCCAGTACTTC. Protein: CAISGSAGPAQETQYF.

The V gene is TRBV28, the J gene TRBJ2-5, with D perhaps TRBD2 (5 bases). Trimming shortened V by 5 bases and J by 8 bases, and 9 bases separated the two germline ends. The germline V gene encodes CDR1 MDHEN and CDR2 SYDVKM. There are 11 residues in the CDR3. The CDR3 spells CASSKRGTQYF. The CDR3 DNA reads TGTGCCAGCAGTAAACGGGGTACCCAGTACTTC. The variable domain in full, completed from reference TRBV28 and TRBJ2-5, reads DVKVTQSSRYLVKRTGEKVFLECVQDMDHENMFWYRQDPGLGLRLIYFSYDVKMKEKGDIPEGYSVSREKKERFSLILESASTNQTSMYLCASSKRGTQYFGPGTRLLVL.

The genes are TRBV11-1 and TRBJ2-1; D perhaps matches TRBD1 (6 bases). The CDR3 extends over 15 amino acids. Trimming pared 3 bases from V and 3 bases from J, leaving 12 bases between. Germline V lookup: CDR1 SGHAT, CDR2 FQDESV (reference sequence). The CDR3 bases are TGTGCCAGCAGCTTCCTCCAGGGGCTCTACAATGAGCAGTTCTTC. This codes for CASSFLQGLYNEQFF.

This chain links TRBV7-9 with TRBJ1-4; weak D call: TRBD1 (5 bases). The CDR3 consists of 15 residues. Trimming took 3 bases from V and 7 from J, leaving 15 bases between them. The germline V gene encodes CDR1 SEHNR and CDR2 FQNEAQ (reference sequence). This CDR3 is CASSFGGGEGEKLFF. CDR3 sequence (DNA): TGTGCCAGCAGCTTCGGCGGGGGAGAAGGTGAAAAACTGTTTTTT.

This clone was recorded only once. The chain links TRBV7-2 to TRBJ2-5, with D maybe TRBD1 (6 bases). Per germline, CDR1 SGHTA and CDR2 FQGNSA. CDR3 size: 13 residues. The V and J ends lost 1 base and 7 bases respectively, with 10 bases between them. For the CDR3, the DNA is TGTGCCAGCAGCTTAGGTCAGGGGCGGACCCAGTACTTC. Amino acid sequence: CASSLGQGRTQYF.

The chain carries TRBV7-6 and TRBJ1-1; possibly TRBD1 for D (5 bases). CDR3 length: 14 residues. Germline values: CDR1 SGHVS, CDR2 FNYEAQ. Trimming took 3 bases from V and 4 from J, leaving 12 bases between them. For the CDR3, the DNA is TGTGCCAGCAGCTTCGGAACAAGGGGCACTGAAGCTTTCTTT. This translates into CASSFGTRGTEAFF.

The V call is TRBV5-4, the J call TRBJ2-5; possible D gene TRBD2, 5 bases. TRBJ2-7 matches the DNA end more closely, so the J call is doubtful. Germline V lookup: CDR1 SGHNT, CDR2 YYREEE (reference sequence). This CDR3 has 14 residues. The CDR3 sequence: CASSRSGDTYEQYF. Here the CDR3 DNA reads TGTGCCAGCAGCCGGAGCGGTGACACCTACGAGCAGTACTTC.

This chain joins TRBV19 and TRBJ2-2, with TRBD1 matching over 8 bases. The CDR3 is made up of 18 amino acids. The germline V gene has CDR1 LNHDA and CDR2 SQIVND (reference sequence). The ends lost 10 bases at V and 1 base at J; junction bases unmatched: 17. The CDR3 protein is CATRDGQGMIRNTGELFF. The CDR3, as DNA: TGTGCCACCCGAGATGGACAGGGAATGATTAGGAACACCGGGGAGCTGTTTTTT.

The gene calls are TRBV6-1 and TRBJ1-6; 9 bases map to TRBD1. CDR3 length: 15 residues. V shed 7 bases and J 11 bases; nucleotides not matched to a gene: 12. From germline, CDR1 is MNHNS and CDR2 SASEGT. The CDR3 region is CASTGTGRPGTPLHF. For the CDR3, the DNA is TGTGCCAGCACTGGGACAGGGAGGCCAGGGACACCCCTCCACTTT.

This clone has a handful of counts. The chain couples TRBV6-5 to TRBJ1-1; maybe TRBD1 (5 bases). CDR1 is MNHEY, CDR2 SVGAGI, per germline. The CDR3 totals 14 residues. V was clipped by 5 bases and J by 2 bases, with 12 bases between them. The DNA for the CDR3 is TGTGCCAGCAGTGAACGGGGGGAAAACACTGAAGCTTTCTTT. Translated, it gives CASSERGENTEAFF.

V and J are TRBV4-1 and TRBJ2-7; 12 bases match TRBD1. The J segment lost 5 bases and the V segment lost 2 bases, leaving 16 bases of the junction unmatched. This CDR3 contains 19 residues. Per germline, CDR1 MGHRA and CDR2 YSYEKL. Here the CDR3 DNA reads TGCGCCAGCAGCCAAAGGGCGGCCCCGGGTGGGACAGGGGGCAACGAGCAGTACTTC. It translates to CASSQRAAPGGTGGNEQYF.

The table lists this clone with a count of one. The CDR3 protein is CASSLTGGPRNEQFF. CDR3 nucleotides: TGTGCCAGCAGCTTGACGGGGGGGCCAAGGAATGAGCAGTTCTTC. J is TRBJ2-1 and V is TRBV7-8; 8 bases map to TRBD2. The CDR3 covers 15 residues. V lost 3 bases, J lost 7 bases, and 8 bases stayed unmatched. Per the germline V gene, CDR1 is SGHVS and CDR2 is FQNEAQ. Based on the CDR3 plus reference TRBV7-8 and TRBJ2-1, the full variable domain is GAGVSQSPRYKVAKRGQDVALRCDPISGHVSLFWYQQALGQGPEFLTYFQNEAQLDKSGLPSDRFFAERPEGSVSTLKIQRTQQEDSAVYLCASSLTGGPRNEQFFGPGTRLTVL.

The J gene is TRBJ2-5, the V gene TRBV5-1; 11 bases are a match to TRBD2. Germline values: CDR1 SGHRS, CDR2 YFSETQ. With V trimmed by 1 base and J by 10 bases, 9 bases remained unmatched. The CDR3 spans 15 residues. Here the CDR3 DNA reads TGCGCCAGCAGCTTGTCAATGACTAGCGGGGCCCACCAGTACTTC. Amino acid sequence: CASSLSMTSGAHQYF.

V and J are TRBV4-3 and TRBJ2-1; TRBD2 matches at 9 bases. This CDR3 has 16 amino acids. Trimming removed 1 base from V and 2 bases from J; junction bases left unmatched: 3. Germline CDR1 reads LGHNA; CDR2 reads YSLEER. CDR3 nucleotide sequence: TGCGCCAGCAGCCAAGCGCCTAGCGGGACCTACAATGAGCAGTTCTTC. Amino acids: CASSQAPSGTYNEQFF.

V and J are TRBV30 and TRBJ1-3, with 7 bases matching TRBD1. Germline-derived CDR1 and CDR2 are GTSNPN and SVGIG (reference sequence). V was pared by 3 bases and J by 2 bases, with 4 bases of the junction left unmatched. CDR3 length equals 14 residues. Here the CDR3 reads CAWRQQGAGNTIYF. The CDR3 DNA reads TGTGCCTGGAGGCAGCAGGGGGCTGGAAACACCATATATTTT.

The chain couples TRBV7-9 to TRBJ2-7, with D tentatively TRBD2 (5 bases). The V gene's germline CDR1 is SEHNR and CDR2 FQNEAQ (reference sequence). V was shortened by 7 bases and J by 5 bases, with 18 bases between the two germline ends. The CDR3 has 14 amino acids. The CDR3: CASTPPGYHDEQYF. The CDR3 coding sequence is TGTGCCAGCACCCCGCCGGGATATCACGACGAGCAGTACTTC.